The 5 T cell receptor beta chains given below trace back to one sample, sequenced in a study of T cell clones after liver transplantation. Using immunoSEQ multiplex PCR, the repertoire was profiled, and TCRdb retains in-frame clones only, with some absent. Among over 25,000 clones listed, 90% to 95% were seen once. The source material was CD8+ T cells from blood, sampled 12 months after liver transplant. The origin of the receptors is a human patient who received a liver transplant. Some of these T cells may belong to the graft donor.

The CDR3 reads CASSQERDYLPYSSYNEQFF. The CDR3 region has the DNA TGCGCCAGCAGTCAGGAGCGGGACTATTTGCCGTATAGCTCCTACAATGAGCAGTTCTTC. The rearrangement joins TRBV23-1 to TRBJ2-1; TRBD2 matches at 7 bases. TRBV23-1 is reported as an ORF; its role is uncertain. Trimming cost V 3 bases and J 0 bases; bases outside gene matches: 17. This CDR3 is 20 amino acids long.

The count of this clone is one. This sequence joins TRBV29-1 and TRBJ2-3; 8 bases agree with TRBD1. CDR1 is SQVTM and CDR2 is ANQGSEA in the germline V gene. The trim removed 5 bases at V and 3 bases at J, leaving 7 bases unmatched. The CDR3 contains 14 residues. The CDR3 DNA reads TGCAGCGTTAGAATGGGACAGGAGACAGATACGCAGTATTTT. It specifies CSVRMGQETDTQYF.

The gene calls are TRBV30 and TRBJ2-3, with 11 bases lining up with TRBD2. CDR1 GTSNPN and CDR2 SVGIG come from the germline V gene (reference sequence). Trimming at V came to 3 bases and at J to 3 bases, leaving 5 bases not matched to a gene. The CDR3 sequence is 15 residues long. This CDR3 is CAWSGASGRTDTQYF. CDR3 coding DNA: TGTGCCTGGAGCGGGGCTAGCGGGAGGACAGATACGCAGTATTTT.

This chain joins TRBV9 and TRBJ2-7, with TRBD1 matching 10 bases. The CDR3 totals 14 residues. Germline V gene data show CDR1 as SGDLS and CDR2 as YYNGEE. J lost 7 bases, V lost 4 bases, and 8 bases had no gene match. The DNA for the CDR3 is TGTGCCAGCAGCCCCAGGGACAGGGGATGGGAGCAGTACTTC. Its translation: CASSPRDRGWEQYF.

The chain is built from TRBV9 and TRBJ2-1; TRBD2 might be the D (6 bases). The CDR3 runs to 14 residues. Per germline, CDR1 SGDLS and CDR2 YYNGEE. Trimming stripped 4 bases from V and 6 bases from J, with 14 bases between. CDR3 protein: CASSYQHSGNEQFF. CDR3 DNA sequence: TGTGCCAGCAGCTACCAACATAGCGGCAATGAGCAGTTCTTC.